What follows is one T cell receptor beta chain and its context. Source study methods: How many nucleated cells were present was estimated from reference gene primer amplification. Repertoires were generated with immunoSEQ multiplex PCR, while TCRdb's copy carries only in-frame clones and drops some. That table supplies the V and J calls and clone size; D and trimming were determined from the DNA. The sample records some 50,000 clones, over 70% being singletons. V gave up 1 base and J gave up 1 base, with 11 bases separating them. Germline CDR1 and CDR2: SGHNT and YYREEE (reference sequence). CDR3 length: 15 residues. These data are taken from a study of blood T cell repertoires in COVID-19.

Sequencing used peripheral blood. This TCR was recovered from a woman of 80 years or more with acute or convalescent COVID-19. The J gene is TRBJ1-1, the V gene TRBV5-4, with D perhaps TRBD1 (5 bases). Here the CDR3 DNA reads TGTGCCAGCAGCTTGAAGGGGATTGCGAACACTGAAGCTTTCTTT. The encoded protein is CASSLKGIANTEAFF.